This TCR beta chain was captured in a study of early T cells in non-severe SARS-CoV-2 infection. About the research overall: Unsorted whole blood bulk RNA was sequenced, with unpaired chains.

cDNA molecules, individually, were tagged with unique molecular identifiers. TCRdb reprocessed the 5' RACE reads via MiXCR and lists one record per CDR3 protein. The sample lists 30,000 to 35,000 distinct CDR3 sequences, around 7% occurring once. This clonotype was picked up many times. The TCR originated in an adult who was a healthcare worker with PCR-confirmed SARS-CoV-2 infection or an uninfected control (not recorded which). The sample taken for sequencing was whole blood.

The CDR3 is CASRRAGVQENEQFF. In nucleotides, the CDR3 is TGTGCCAGCAGACGAGCGGGAGTACAGGAGAATGAGCAGTTCTTC. The V call is TRBV3-1, the J call TRBJ2-1, with 8 bases aligning to TRBD2. Germline V lookup: CDR1 LGHDT, CDR2 YNNKEL (reference sequence). V dropped 6 bases and J dropped 7; count of bases not matched to a gene: 11. The CDR3 is made up of 15 amino acids.